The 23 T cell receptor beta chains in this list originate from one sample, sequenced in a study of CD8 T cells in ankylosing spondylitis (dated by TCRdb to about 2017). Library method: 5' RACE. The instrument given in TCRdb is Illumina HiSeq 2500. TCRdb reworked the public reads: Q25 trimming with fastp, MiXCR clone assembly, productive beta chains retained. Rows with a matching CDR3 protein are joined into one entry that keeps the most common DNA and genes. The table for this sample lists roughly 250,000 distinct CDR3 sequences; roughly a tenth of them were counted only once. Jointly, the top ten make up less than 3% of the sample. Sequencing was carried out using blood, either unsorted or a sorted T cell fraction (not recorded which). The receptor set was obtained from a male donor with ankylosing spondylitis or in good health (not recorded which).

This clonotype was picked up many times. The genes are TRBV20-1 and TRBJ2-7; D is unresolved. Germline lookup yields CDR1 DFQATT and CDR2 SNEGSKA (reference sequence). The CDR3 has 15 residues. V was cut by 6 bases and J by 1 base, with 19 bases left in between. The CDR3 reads CSATPVAGRSYEQYF. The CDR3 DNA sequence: TGCAGTGCCACACCAGTTGCCGGCAGGTCCTACGAGCAGTACTTC.

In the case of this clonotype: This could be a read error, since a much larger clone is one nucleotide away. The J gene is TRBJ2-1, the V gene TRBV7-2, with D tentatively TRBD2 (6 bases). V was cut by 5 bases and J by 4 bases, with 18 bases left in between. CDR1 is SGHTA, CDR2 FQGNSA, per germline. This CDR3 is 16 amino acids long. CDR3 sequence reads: CASSVGGVPQYNEQFF. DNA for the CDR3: TGTGCCAGCAGCGTCGGGGGAGTCCCCCAATACAATGAGCAGTTCTTC. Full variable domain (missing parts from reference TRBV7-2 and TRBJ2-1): GAGVSQSPSNKVTEKGKDVELRCDPISGHTALYWYRQSLGQGLEFLIYFQGNSAPDKSGLPSDRFSAERTGGSVSTLTIQRTQQEDSAVYLCASSVGGVPQYNEQFFGPGTRLTVL.

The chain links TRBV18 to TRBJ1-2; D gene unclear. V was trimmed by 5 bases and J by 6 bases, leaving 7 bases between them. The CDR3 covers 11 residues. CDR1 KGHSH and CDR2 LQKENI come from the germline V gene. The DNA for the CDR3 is TGTGCCAGCTCAGTTGGGAATGGCTACACCTTC. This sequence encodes CASSVGNGYTF.

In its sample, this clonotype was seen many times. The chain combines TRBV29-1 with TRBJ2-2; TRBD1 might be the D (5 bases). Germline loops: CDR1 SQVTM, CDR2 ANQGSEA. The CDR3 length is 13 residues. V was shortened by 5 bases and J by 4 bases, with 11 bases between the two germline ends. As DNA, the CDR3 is TGCAGCGTTCGTAGGGGCCTCACCGGGGAGCTGTTTTTT. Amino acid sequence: CSVRRGLTGELFF.

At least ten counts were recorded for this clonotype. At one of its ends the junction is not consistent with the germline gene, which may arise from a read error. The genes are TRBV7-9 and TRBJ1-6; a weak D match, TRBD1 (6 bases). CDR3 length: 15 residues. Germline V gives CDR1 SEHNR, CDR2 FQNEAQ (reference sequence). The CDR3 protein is CASSPGHGGNLPLHF. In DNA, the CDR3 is TGTGCCAGCAGCCCGGGACACGGGGGGAATTTACCCCTCCACTTT.

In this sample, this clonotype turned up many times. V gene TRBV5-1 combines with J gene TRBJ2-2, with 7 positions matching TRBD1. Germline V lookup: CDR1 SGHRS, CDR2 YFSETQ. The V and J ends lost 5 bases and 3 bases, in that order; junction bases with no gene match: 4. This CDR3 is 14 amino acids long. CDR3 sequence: CASRTGRDTGELFF. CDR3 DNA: TGCGCCAGCAGGACAGGGCGGGACACCGGGGAGCTGTTTTTT. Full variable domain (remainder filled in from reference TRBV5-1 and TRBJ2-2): KAGVTQTPRYLIKTRGQQVTLSCSPISGHRSVSWYQQTPGQGLQFLFEYFSETQRNKGNFPGRFSGRQFSNSRSEMNVSTLELGDSALYLCASRTGRDTGELFFGEGSRLTVL.

The chain's CDR3 is CASSPSSGRGRNEQFF. Here the CDR3 DNA reads TGTGCCAGCAGCCCCTCATCGGGCCGAGGGAGGAATGAGCAGTTCTTC. J is TRBJ2-1 and V is TRBV6-1; D possibly corresponds to TRBD2 (6 bases). The CDR3 extends over 16 amino acids. CDR1 is MNHNS and CDR2 is SASEGT in the germline V gene. V lost 6 bases and J 7 bases, leaving 22 bases between the germline ends.

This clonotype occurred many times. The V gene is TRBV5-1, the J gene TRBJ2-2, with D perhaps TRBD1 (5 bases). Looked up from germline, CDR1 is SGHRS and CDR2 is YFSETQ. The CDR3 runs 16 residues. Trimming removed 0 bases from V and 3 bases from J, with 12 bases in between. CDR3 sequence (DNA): TGCGCCAGCAGCTTGGAAAGGGGCCGGGACACCGGGGAGCTGTTTTTT. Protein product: CASSLERGRDTGELFF.

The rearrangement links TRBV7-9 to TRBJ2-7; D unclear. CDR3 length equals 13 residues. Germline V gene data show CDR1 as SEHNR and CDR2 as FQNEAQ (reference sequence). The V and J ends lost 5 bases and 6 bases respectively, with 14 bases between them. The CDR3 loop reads CASSLSPYREQYF. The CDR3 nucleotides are TGTGCCAGCAGCCTAAGCCCCTATCGCGAGCAGTACTTC.

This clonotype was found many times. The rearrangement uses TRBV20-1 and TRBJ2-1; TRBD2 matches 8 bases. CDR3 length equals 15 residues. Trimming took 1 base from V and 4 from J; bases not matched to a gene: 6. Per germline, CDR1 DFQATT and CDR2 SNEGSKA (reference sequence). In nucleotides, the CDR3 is TGCAGTGCTAGAGCATATAGCGGGGCTTACAATGAGCAGTTCTTC. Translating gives CSARAYSGAYNEQFF.

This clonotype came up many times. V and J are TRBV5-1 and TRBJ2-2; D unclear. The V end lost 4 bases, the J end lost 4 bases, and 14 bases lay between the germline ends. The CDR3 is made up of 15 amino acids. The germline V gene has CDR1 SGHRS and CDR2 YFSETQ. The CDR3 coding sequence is TGCGCCAGCAGCCCGACTCTCACGGGCACCGGGGAGCTGTTTTTT. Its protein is CASSPTLTGTGELFF.

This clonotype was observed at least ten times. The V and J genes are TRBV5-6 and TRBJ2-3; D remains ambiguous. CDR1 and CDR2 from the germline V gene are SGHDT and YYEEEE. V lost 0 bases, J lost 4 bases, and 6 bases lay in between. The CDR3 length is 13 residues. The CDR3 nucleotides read TGTGCCAGCAGCTTGGCGTTTTCAGATACGCAGTATTTT. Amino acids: CASSLAFSDTQYF.

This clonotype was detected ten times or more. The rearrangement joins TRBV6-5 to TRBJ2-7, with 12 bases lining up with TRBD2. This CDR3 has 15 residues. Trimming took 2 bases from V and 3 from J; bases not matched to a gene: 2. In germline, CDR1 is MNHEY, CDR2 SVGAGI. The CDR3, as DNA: TGTGCCAGCAGTTACAGGACTAGCGGGGTCTACGAGCAGTACTTC. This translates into CASSYRTSGVYEQYF.

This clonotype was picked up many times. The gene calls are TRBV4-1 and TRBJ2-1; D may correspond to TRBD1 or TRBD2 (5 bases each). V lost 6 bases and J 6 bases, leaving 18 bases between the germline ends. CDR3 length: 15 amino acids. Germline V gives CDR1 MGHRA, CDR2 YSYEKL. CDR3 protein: CASSIRGPYLNEQFF. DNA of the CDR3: TGCGCCAGCAGTATCCGGGGACCTTATCTCAATGAGCAGTTCTTC.

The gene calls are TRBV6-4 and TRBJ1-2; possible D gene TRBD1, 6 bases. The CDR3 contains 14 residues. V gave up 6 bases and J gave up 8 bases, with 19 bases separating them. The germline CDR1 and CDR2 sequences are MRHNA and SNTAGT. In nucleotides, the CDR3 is TGTGCCAGCAGGAAGCTGGGGGCGCTTGACGGCTACACCTTC. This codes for CASRKLGALDGYTF.

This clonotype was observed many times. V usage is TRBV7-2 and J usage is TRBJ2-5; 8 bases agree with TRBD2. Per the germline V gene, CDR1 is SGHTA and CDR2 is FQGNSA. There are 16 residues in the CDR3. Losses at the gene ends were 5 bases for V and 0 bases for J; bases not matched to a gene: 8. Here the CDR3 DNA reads TGTGCCAGCAGCCAAGGGAGCGGGGGTAACCAAGAGACCCAGTACTTC. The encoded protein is CASSQGSGGNQETQYF.

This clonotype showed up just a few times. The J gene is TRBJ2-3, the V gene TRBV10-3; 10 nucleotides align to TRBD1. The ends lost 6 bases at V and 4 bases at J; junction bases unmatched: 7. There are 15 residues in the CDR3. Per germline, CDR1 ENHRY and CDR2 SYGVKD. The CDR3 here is CAISAGQGNADTQYF. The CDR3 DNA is TGTGCCATCAGCGCGGGACAGGGGAATGCAGATACGCAGTATTTT.

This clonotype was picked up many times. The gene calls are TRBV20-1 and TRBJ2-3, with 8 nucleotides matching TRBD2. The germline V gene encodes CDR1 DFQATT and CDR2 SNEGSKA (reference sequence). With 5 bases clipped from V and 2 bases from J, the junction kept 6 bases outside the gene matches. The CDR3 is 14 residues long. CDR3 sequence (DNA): TGCAGTGCTCAACGGGGGGGCCCCACAGATACGCAGTATTTT. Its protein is CSAQRGGPTDTQYF.

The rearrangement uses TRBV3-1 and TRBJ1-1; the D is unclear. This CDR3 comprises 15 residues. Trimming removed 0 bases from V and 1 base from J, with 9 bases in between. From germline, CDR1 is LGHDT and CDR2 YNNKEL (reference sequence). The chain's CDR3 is CASSQDLSANTEAFF. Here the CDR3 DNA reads TGTGCCAGCAGCCAAGATTTGTCAGCGAACACTGAAGCTTTCTTT.

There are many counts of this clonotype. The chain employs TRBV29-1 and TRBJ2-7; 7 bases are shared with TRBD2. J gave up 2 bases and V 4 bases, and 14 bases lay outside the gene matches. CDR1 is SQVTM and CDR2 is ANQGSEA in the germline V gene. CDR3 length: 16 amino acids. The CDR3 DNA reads TGCAGCGTTGTACTGGGGGGGATCGAATACACCTACGAGCAGTACTTC. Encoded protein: CSVVLGGIEYTYEQYF.

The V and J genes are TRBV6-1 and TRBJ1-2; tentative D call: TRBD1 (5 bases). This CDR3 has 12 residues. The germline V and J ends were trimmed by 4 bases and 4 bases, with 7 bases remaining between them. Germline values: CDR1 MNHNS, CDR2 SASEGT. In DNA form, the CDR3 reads TGTGCCAGCAGTGTTACAGGCTATGGCTACACCTTC. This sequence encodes CASSVTGYGYTF.

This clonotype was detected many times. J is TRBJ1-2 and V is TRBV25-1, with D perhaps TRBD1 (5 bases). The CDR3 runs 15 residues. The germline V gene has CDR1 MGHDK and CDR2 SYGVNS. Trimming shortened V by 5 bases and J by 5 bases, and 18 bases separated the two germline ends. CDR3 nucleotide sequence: TGTGCCAGCAGTTCTGGGGGACTCGGCCCATATGGCTACACCTTC. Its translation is CASSSGGLGPYGYTF.

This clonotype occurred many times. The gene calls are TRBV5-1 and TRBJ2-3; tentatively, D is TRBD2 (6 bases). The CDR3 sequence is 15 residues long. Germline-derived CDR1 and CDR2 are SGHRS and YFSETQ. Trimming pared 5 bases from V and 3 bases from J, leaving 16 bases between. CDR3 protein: CASSRNRGVTDTQYF. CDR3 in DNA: TGCGCCAGCAGTCGTAACCGCGGGGTGACAGATACGCAGTATTTT.